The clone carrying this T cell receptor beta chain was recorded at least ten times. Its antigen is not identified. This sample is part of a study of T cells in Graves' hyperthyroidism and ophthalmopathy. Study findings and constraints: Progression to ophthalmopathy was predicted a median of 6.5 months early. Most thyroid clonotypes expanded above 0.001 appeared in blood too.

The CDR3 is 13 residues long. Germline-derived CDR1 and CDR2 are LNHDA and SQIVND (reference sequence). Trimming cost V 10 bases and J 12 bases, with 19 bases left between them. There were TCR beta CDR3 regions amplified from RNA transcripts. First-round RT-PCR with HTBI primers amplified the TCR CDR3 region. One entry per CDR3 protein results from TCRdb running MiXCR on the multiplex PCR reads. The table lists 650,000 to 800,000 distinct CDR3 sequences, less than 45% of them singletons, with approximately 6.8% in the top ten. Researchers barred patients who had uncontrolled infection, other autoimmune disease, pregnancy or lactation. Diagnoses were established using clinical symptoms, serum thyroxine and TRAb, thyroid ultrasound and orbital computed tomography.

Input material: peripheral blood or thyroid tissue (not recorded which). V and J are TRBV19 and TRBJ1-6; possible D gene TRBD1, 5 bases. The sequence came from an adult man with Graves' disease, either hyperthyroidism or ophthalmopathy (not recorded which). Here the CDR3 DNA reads TGTGCCACCACCCGGGGCCAGCTCGGACCCCTCCACTTT. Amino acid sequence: CATTRGQLGPLHF.